What follows describes a single T cell receptor (beta chain). The antigen is not known. Between the trimmed V and J ends, which lost 8 bases and 1 base, there was a span of 13 bases. The CDR3 consists of 14 residues. Germline CDR1 and CDR2: ENHRY and SYGVKD. This sample stems from a study of PD-1 blockade in classical Hodgkin lymphoma. Findings and limits, study-wide: Before treatment, TCR diversity in newly diagnosed patients was reportedly lower than in healthy donors. Those starting nivolumab under 1 year post-ASCT were excluded.

Assay used: immunoSEQ multiplex PCR; TCRdb lists only in-frame clones, some missing. The table records fewer than 50,000 clones, roughly 90% of them present only once. Relapse was seen in all patients after autologous stem cell transplantation, and brentuximab vedotin exposure was variable. Here the sequenced sample was peripheral blood mononuclear cells (PBMCs), taken at baseline. This clonotype was obtained from a human donor with classical Hodgkin lymphoma. V gene TRBV10-3 combines with J gene TRBJ2-3; the D call may be TRBD1 or TRBD2 (6 bases each). The CDR3 bases are TGTGCCATCGGAGGGGACACTGGCACAGATACGCAGTATTTT. It codes for CAIGGDTGTDTQYF.